This T cell receptor beta chain comes out of a study of control samples from healthy donors and cancer patients. Profiling relied on immunoSEQ multiplex PCR, and the TCRdb table lists in-frame clones only, not all of them. The repertoire holds under 200,000 clones, 94% seen once, with around 13% in the top ten. A single count supports this clone. Trimming took off 3 bases at V and 6 bases at J, with 9 bases between the two ends. There are 13 residues in the CDR3. Sequencing used PBMCs. The chain combines TRBV12-3 or TRBV12-4 with TRBJ2-1; tentatively, D is TRBD2 (5 bases). This TCR was sampled from a man aged 55 to 70 with colorectal cancer. The CDR3 DNA is TGTGCCAGCAGTTTCGCTAGCCTCAATGAGCAGTTCTTC. Its translation: CASSFASLNEQFF.